A selection of T cell receptor beta chains follows, all from one sample in a study of T cell responses to AZD1222 COVID-19 vaccine. Profiled with immunoSEQ multiplex PCR; TCRdb holds only in-frame clones, not every one. This table holds about 220,000 clones, approximately 94% found once. This specimen was peripheral blood, taken on day 0 of MenACWY control vaccination. The receptors originated from an adult in good health. Both conserved end residues are part of each CDR3. The order of the fields is CDR3 DNA, CDR3 protein, D gene, clone size, J gene, V gene. The D gene is left open where the match is weak. Rows may omit the clone size; those that give it use once, few, many or a size class.

TGTGCCAGCAGTTCAACGGGGTATTCCGGGGAGCTGTTTTTT CASSSTGYSGELFF NA NA TRBJ2-2 TRBV27
TGTGCTTCTTGGCGGGGAAAGCATGAGCAGTTCTTC CASWRGKHEQFF NA NA TRBJ2-1 TRBV6-5
TGCGCCAGCATCCTCGTCGTGGGGACCTCCTATAATTCACCCCTCCACTTT CASILVVGTSYNSPLHF NA NA TRBJ1-6 TRBV5-1
TGTGCCAGCAGTTTACAGGGGAACACTGAAGCTTTCTTT CASSLQGNTEAFF NA NA TRBJ1-1 TRBV12-3/TRBV12-4
TGTGCAAGTCGCTTGAACACCAATCAGCCCCAGCATTTT CASRLNTNQPQHF NA once TRBJ1-5 TRBV12-2
TGTGCCAGTAGTATTCCCGGGATCCAAGAGACCCAGTACTTC CASSIPGIQETQYF NA NA TRBJ2-5 TRBV19
TGTGCCAGCAGCCAAGACAGGGGGAACTATGGCTACACCTTC CASSQDRGNYGYTF TRBD1 NA TRBJ1-2 TRBV14
TGTGCCAGCACCAGGGGGGACTTTTCCCAAAAACTGTTTTTT CASTRGDFSQKLFF TRBD1 NA TRBJ1-4 TRBV6-5
TGTGCCAGCACCACTAGCGGGGTAACAGATACGCAGTATTTT CASTTSGVTDTQYF TRBD2 once TRBJ2-3 TRBV7-9
TGTGCCAGCAGTATAAAACAAAATCCAAGCCTGTCGAACACCGGGGAGCTGTTTTTT CASSIKQNPSLSNTGELFF NA NA TRBJ2-2 TRBV27
TGTGCCAGCAGCCCGGGGCTCTATGGCTACACCTTC CASSPGLYGYTF NA NA TRBJ1-2 TRBV9
TGTGCCAGCAGTTTACAGGGTCCTACGAACACCGGGGAGCTGTTTTTT CASSLQGPTNTGELFF NA NA TRBJ2-2 TRBV27
TGTGCCAGCAGCTTAGAGGTTGGGGTTGGGGGTGTGGGCTACACCTTC CASSLEVGVGGVGYTF NA few TRBJ1-2 TRBV7-8
TGTGCCAGCAGTTTAACAGGGACAGGGAATTATGGCTACACCTTC CASSLTGTGNYGYTF TRBD1 once TRBJ1-2 TRBV6-6
TGCGCCAGCAGCTCCGATAATTCACCCCTCCACTTT CASSSDNSPLHF NA NA TRBJ1-6 TRBV5-1
TGCGCCAGCAGCCAAGATACCAGGGACAATGAGCAGTTCTTC CASSQDTRDNEQFF NA NA TRBJ2-1 TRBV4-1
TGTGCCAGCAGCTTAGTACCGGGGGCGGCAGCGGGAAACACCATATATTTT CASSLVPGAAAGNTIYF NA NA TRBJ1-3 TRBV13
TGTGCCTGGAGTGTACAGGATCAGCCCCAGCATTTT CAWSVQDQPQHF NA NA TRBJ1-5 TRBV30
TGTGCCAGCAGTTACTCCGGGACAGGGGGAAACACCATATATTTT CASSYSGTGGNTIYF TRBD1 NA TRBJ1-3 TRBV6-5
TGTGCCAGTAGTATTTCGATCTCTGGAAACACCATATATTTT CASSISISGNTIYF NA NA TRBJ1-3 TRBV19
TGTGCCAGCCGGAGGGGACAGGGCACTGAAGCTTTCTTT CASRRGQGTEAFF TRBD1 NA TRBJ1-1 TRBV19
TGCGCCAGCAGCCAAGAGTGGGAAGGAGCTGAAGCTTTCTTT CASSQEWEGAEAFF NA NA TRBJ1-1 TRBV4-3
TGCGCCAGCAGCCAGGGCGGGGTTTCCTACGAGCAGTACTTC CASSQGGVSYEQYF NA NA TRBJ2-7 TRBV5-1
TGTGCCAGCAGCTTTCAGGGGTCCTCCTACGAGCAGTACTTC CASSFQGSSYEQYF NA NA TRBJ2-7 TRBV7-2
TGTGCCAGCATTTCCCACGGGGGGGGCCATCAGCCCCAGCATTTT CASISHGGGHQPQHF NA NA TRBJ1-5 TRBV28
TGTGCCAGCAGCTTCAGACTACAGACGAACACCGGGGAGCTGTTTTTT CASSFRLQTNTGELFF NA NA TRBJ2-2 TRBV7-2
TGCGCCAGCAGCTTGGCCCCCGGGACAGCTAACTATGGCTACACCTTC CASSLAPGTANYGYTF TRBD1 NA TRBJ1-2 TRBV5-1
TGTGCCAGCCACAGCCGGGTCACTGAAGCTTTCTTT CASHSRVTEAFF NA NA TRBJ1-1 TRBV6-6
TGTGCCAGCAGCCGTACCTCGGGACAGGGGTTCTCTGAAGCTTTCTTT CASSRTSGQGFSEAFF TRBD1 NA TRBJ1-1 TRBV7-6
TGTGCCAGCAGCGCCCCGACAGAGAACTATGGCTACACCTTC CASSAPTENYGYTF NA NA TRBJ1-2 TRBV6-5